This record covers a single TCR beta chain. Its target is unknown. This CDR3 comprises 16 residues. Germline assignment: CDR1 SSHAT and CDR2 FNYEAQ (reference sequence). V lost 5 bases, J lost 7 bases, and 24 bases lay in between. This sample stems from a study of cytomegalovirus exposure and HLA in healthy donors. Vbeta (60) and Jbeta (13) primers were used in the PCR. Data came from immunoSEQ multiplex PCR; TCRdb stores just in-frame clones and leaves some out. The sample has over 120,000 clones, about 80% seen once. Notes on the study in general: CMV serostatus was the sole immune exposure data available. A few CMV-associated chains were confirmed in vitro to be specific for CMV antigens. Prior analysis indicated that the majority of TCR beta V segments exhibited productivity approximately 87% or approximately 30% of the time.

The genes are TRBV7-7 and TRBJ2-7; D possibly corresponds to TRBD2 (6 bases). The material sequenced was PBMCs. The receptor was isolated from a man in his forties or fifties in good health and CMV-seronegative. CDR3 DNA sequence: TGTGCCAGCAGCCCACAGACGGGGGACCTGGGTGCTGAGCAGTACTTC. Residues: CASSPQTGDLGAEQYF.